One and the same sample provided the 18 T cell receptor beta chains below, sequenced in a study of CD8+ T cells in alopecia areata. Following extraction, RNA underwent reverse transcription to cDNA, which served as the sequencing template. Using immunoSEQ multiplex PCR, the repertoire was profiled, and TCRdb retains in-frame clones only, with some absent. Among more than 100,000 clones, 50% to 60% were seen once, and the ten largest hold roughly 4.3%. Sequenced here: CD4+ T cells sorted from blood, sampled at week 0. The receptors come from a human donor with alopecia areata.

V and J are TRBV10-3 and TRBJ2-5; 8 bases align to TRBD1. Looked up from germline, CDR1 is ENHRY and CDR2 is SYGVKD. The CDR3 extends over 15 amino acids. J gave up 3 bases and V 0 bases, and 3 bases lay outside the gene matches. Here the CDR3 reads CAISESTGAKETQYF. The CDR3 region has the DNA TGTGCCATCAGTGAGTCGACAGGGGCTAAAGAGACCCAGTACTTC.

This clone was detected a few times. The chain's CDR3 is CSVERGTGLYEQYF. The CDR3 nucleotides read TGCAGCGTCGAGAGGGGGACAGGGCTCTACGAGCAGTACTTC. J is TRBJ2-7 and V is TRBV29-1; 9 bases map to TRBD1. This CDR3 is 14 amino acids long. Germline lookup yields CDR1 SQVTM and CDR2 ANQGSEA. J lost 3 bases, V lost 6 bases, and 9 bases had no gene match.

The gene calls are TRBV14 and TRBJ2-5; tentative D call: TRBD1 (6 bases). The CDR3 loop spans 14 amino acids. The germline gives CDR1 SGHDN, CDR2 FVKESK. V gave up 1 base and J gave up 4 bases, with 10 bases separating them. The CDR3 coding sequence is TGTGCCAGCAGCCAAGCAGGGGCGCGAGAGACCCAGTACTTC. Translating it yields CASSQAGARETQYF. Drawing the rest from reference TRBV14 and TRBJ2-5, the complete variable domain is EAGVTQFPSHSVIEKGQTVTLRCDPISGHDNLYWYRRVMGKEIKFLLHFVKESKQDESGMPNNRFLAERTGGTYSTLKVQPAELEDSGVYFCASSQAGARETQYFGPGTRLLVL.

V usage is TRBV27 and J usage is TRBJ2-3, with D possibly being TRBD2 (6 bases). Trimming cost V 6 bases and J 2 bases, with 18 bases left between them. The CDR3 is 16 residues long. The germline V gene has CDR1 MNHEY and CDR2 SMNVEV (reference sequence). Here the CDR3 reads CASRLAEGLLTDTQYF. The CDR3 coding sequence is TGTGCCAGCAGGCTCGCGGAGGGACTCCTCACAGATACGCAGTATTTT.

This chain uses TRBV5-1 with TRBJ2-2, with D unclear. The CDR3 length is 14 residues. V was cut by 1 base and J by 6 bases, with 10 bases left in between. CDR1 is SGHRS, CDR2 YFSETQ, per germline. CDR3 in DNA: TGCGCCAGCAGCTTGTTTTCCCGGGCCGGGGAGCTGTTTTTT. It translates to CASSLFSRAGELFF.

The CDR3 is CASSLKGADTQYF. As DNA, the CDR3 is TGTGCCAGCAGCTTAAAAGGGGCAGATACGCAGTATTTT. The chain uses TRBV7-2 and TRBJ2-3, with a possible D match to TRBD1 (5 bases). This CDR3 comprises 13 residues. Trimming removed 2 bases from V and 4 bases from J, with 7 bases in between. CDR1 and CDR2 from the germline V gene are SGHTA and FQGNSA.

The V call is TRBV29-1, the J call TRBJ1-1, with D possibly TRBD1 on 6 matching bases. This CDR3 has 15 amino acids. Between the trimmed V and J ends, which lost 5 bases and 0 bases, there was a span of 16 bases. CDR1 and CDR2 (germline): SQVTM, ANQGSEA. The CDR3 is CSVQGHPKLNTEAFF. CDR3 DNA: TGCAGCGTTCAGGGACACCCCAAGTTGAACACTGAAGCTTTCTTT.

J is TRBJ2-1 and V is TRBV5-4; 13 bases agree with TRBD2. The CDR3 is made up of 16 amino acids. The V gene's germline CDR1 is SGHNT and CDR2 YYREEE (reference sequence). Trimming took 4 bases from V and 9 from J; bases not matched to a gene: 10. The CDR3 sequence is CASSIPRTSGSREQFF. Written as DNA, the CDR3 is TGTGCCAGCAGCATACCACGGACTAGCGGGAGCCGTGAGCAGTTCTTC.

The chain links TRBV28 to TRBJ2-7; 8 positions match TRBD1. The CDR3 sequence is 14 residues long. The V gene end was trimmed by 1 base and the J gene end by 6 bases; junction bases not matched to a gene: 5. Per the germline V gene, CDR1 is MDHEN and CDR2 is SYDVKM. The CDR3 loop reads CASSLFQGAGEQYF. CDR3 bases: TGTGCCAGCAGTTTATTTCAGGGGGCAGGCGAGCAGTACTTC.

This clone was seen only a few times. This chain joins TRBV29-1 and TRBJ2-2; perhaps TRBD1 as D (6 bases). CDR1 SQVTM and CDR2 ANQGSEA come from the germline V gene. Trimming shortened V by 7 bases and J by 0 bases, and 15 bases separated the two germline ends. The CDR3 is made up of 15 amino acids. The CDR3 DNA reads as TGCAGCGCAGTGACAGGTCCGACGAACACCGGGGAGCTGTTTTTT. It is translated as CSAVTGPTNTGELFF.

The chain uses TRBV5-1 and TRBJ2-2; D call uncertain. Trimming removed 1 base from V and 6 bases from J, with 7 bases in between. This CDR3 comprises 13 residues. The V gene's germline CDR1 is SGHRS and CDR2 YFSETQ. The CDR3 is CASSLKRPGELFF. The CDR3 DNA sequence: TGCGCCAGCAGCTTGAAAAGGCCCGGGGAGCTGTTTTTT.

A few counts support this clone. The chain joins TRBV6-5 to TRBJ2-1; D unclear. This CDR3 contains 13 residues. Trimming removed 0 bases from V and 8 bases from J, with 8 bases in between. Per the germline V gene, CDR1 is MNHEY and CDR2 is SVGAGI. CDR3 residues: CASSYSNADEQFF. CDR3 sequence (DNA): TGTGCCAGCAGTTACTCGAACGCGGATGAGCAGTTCTTC.

CDR3 coding DNA: TGTGCCAGCAGCTCCCAAGGACAGGGCTCTGGAAACACCATATATTTT. Protein product: CASSSQGQGSGNTIYF. The V and J genes are TRBV11-2 and TRBJ1-3; TRBD1 matches at 8 bases. The ends lost 4 bases at V and 0 bases at J; junction bases unmatched: 5. The CDR3 extends over 16 amino acids. CDR1 and CDR2 from the germline V gene are SGHAT and FQNNGV.

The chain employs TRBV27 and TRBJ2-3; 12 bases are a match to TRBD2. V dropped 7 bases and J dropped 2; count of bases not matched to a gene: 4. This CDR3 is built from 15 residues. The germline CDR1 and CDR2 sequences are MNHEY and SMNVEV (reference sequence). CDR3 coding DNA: TGTGCCAGCATCGGACTAGCGGGGTTCACAGATACGCAGTATTTT. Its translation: CASIGLAGFTDTQYF.

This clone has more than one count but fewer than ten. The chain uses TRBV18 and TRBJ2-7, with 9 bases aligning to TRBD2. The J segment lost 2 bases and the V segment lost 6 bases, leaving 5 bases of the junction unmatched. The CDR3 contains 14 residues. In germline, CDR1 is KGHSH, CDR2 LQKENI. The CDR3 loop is CASSLAGVPYEQYF. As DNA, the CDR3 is TGTGCCAGCTCGTTAGCGGGAGTCCCCTACGAGCAGTACTTC.

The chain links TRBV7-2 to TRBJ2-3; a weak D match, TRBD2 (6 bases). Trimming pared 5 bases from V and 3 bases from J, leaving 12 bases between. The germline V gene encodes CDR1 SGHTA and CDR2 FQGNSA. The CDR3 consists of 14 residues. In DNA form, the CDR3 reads TGTGCCAGCAGCCTATCCGCGGGGACAGATACGCAGTATTTT. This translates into CASSLSAGTDTQYF.

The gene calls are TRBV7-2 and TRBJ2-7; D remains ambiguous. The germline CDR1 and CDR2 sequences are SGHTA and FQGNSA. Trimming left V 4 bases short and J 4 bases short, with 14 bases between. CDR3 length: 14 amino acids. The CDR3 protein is CASSSPGGKYEQYF. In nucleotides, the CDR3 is TGTGCCAGCAGCTCACCGGGCGGAAAGTACGAGCAGTACTTC.

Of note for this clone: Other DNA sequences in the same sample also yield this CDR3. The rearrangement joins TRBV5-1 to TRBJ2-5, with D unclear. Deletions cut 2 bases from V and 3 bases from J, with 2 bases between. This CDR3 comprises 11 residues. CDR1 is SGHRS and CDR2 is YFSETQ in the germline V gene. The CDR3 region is CASSFEETQYF. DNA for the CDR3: TGCGCCAGCAGCTTTGAAGAGACCCAGTACTTC.